These 17 T cell receptor beta chains came from one sample sequenced in a study of T cell responses to AZD1222 COVID-19 vaccine. Here immunoSEQ multiplex PCR was the method, and the copy in TCRdb shows in-frame clones only, minus some. The sample has roughly 120,000 clones; about nine tenths are singletons. The input for sequencing was peripheral blood, taken on day 0 of AZD1222 vaccination. Every receptor here comes from an adult in good health.

The CDR3 reads CASSQGPEKAFYEQYF. In DNA form, the CDR3 reads TGCGCCAGCAGCCAGGGACCAGAGAAAGCGTTTTACGAGCAGTACTTC. The chain uses TRBV5-1 and TRBJ2-7, with D perhaps being TRBD1 or TRBD2 (5 bases each). V lost 4 bases and J 4 bases, leaving 21 bases between the germline ends. The CDR3 contains 16 residues. Germline V gene data show CDR1 as SGHRS and CDR2 as YFSETQ. The variable domain in full, completed from reference TRBV5-1 and TRBJ2-7, reads KAGVTQTPRYLIKTRGQQVTLSCSPISGHRSVSWYQQTPGQGLQFLFEYFSETQRNKGNFPGRFSGRQFSNSRSEMNVSTLELGDSALYLCASSQGPEKAFYEQYFGPGTRLTVT.

V usage is TRBV24-1 and J usage is TRBJ1-2; the match to TRBD1 covers 7 bases. The length of the CDR3 is 16 residues. Germline CDR1 and CDR2: KGHDR and SFDVKD. With 0 bases clipped from V and 2 bases from J, the junction kept 5 bases outside the gene matches. The CDR3 sequence: CATSDLGQGGNYGYTF. Here the CDR3 DNA reads TGTGCCACCAGTGATTTGGGGCAGGGGGGAAACTATGGCTACACCTTC.

CDR3 sequence: CASSYPGTGYEQYF. CDR3 DNA: TGTGCCAGCAGCTACCCCGGGACAGGCTACGAGCAGTACTTC. The gene calls are TRBV5-6 and TRBJ2-7; 8 bases fit TRBD1. Germline V gene data show CDR1 as SGHDT and CDR2 as YYEEEE. The length of the CDR3 is 14 residues. After removal of 3 bases from V and 3 bases from J, the junction contained 5 bases not matched to a gene.

Note on this clone: The junction departs from germline at one end; a sequencing error may be responsible. The chain has TRBV7-7 and TRBJ1-3, with TRBD1 as a possible D gene (5 bases). The V gene's germline CDR1 is SSHAT and CDR2 FNYEAQ (reference sequence). The CDR3 has 13 residues. CDR3 residues: CASSLGLGDTIYF. Written as DNA, the CDR3 is TGTGCTAGCAGCTTAGGTTTGGGGGACACCATATATTTT. The full variable domain, its missing parts supplied by reference TRBV7-7 and TRBJ1-3, is GAGVSQSPRYKVTKRGQDVTLRCDPISSHATLYWYQQALGQGPEFLTYFNYEAQPDKSGLPSDRFSAERPEGSISTLTIQRTEQRDSAMYRCASSLGLGDTIYFGEGSWLTVV.

V is TRBV5-6 and J is TRBJ2-2; D call uncertain. Germline values: CDR1 SGHDT, CDR2 YYEEEE. The CDR3 totals 14 residues. V lost 2 bases and J 4 bases, leaving 9 bases between the germline ends. The chain's CDR3 is CASSFTLGTGELFF. The CDR3 nucleotides are TGTGCCAGCAGCTTCACCCTAGGCACCGGGGAGCTGTTTTTT.

A single count supports this clone. The J gene is TRBJ2-2, the V gene TRBV6-6; 8 nucleotides match TRBD2. V shed 2 bases, J shed 7 bases, and the junction held 9 bases outside the gene matches. The CDR3 is 16 amino acids. Germline V gene sequence: CDR1 MNHNY, CDR2 SVGAGI (reference sequence). This CDR3 reads CASSYMAGGWGGELFF. The CDR3 bases are TGTGCCAGCAGTTACATGGCGGGAGGCTGGGGCGGGGAGCTGTTTTTT.

The J gene is TRBJ2-7, the V gene TRBV6-5; unclear D gene. V lost 8 bases, J lost 9 bases, and 14 bases lay in between. The germline CDR1 and CDR2 sequences are MNHEY and SVGAGI. The CDR3 consists of 11 residues. CDR3 residues: CASQSGPSQYF. The DNA of the CDR3 is TGTGCCAGCCAATCCGGGCCTTCGCAGTACTTC.

V gene TRBV19 combines with J gene TRBJ2-7, with 8 positions matching TRBD1. The ends lost 5 bases at V and 2 bases at J; junction bases unmatched: 5. This CDR3 region has 14 residues. Germline V gene data show CDR1 as LNHDA and CDR2 as SQIVND (reference sequence). Here the CDR3 DNA reads TGTGCCAGTAGTTATGGACAGGGCCCCTACGAGCAGTACTTC. Protein product: CASSYGQGPYEQYF. Looking up the rest from reference TRBV19 and TRBJ2-7 gives the full variable domain: DGGITQSPKYLFRKEGQNVTLSCEQNLNHDAMYWYRQDPGQGLRLIYYSQIVNDFQKGDIAEGYSVSREKKESFPLTVTSAQKNPTAFYLCASSYGQGPYEQYFGPGTRLTVT.

The J gene is TRBJ2-7, the V gene TRBV5-8, with TRBD1 matching over 11 bases. CDR3 length: 15 residues. Germline CDR1 SGHTS, CDR2 YDEGEE. The V and J ends lost 1 base and 5 bases, in that order; junction bases with no gene match: 5. CDR3 sequence: CASSLLGTGGDEQYF. CDR3 in DNA: TGTGCCAGCAGCTTGCTCGGGACAGGGGGTGACGAGCAGTACTTC. The full variable domain, its missing parts supplied by reference TRBV5-8 and TRBJ2-7, is EAGVTQSPTHLIKTRGQQATLRCSPISGHTSVYWYQQALGLGLQFLLWYDEGEERNRGNFPPRFSGRQFPNYSSELNVNALELEDSALYLCASSLLGTGGDEQYFGPGTRLTVT.

The J gene is TRBJ2-7, the V gene TRBV7-6; D call uncertain. The CDR3 length is 15 residues. Trimming cost V 3 bases and J 2 bases, with 14 bases left between them. The germline gives CDR1 SGHVS, CDR2 FNYEAQ. The CDR3 region is CASSFRRGPTYEQYF. In DNA, the CDR3 is TGTGCCAGCAGCTTCCGCCGTGGCCCCACCTACGAGCAGTACTTC.

The chain carries TRBV1 and TRBJ1-1; the table's D call TRBD1 went unverified against the DNA. TRBV1 is noted as a pseudogene. This CDR3 spans 15 amino acids. The CDR3 loop reads CTSSQEGRWNTEAFF. The CDR3 coding sequence is TGCACCAGCAGCCAAGAGGGCAGGTGGAACACTGAAGCTTTCTTT.

This clone was seen a few times. This chain uses TRBV15 with TRBJ2-6; D might be TRBD1 (6 bases). The CDR3 has 16 residues. V shed 5 bases and J shed 0 bases, with 11 bases lying between them. The V gene's germline CDR1 is LNHNV and CDR2 YYDKDF (reference sequence). The CDR3 coding sequence is TGTGCCACCAGCTCCCAACAGGGCTCTGGGGCCAACGTCCTGACTTTC. Protein: CATSSQQGSGANVLTF.

V and J are TRBV27 and TRBJ1-1; weak D call: TRBD1 (6 bases). CDR1 is MNHEY and CDR2 is SMNVEV in the germline V gene (reference sequence). Trimming pared 6 bases from V and 4 bases from J, leaving 12 bases between. The CDR3 spans 13 residues. The CDR3 reads CASSNRGTTEAFF. The CDR3 bases are TGTGCCAGCAGCAATAGGGGGACCACTGAAGCTTTCTTT.

In its sample, this clone was seen once. The chain couples TRBV5-1 to TRBJ1-5; 9 bases fit TRBD1. The CDR3 totals 17 residues. CDR1 and CDR2 from the germline V gene are SGHRS and YFSETQ. Losses at the gene ends were 9 bases for V and 0 bases for J; bases not matched to a gene: 13. This chain's CDR3 is CANLGQGSVYSNQPQHF. In nucleotides, the CDR3 is TGCGCCAACCTCGGACAGGGGTCTGTCTATAGCAATCAGCCCCAGCATTTT. The full variable domain, its missing parts supplied by reference TRBV5-1 and TRBJ1-5, is KAGVTQTPRYLIKTRGQQVTLSCSPISGHRSVSWYQQTPGQGLQFLFEYFSETQRNKGNFPGRFSGRQFSNSRSEMNVSTLELGDSALYLCANLGQGSVYSNQPQHFGDGTRLSIL.

This clone was counted a single time. V and J are TRBV28 and TRBJ2-1; 8 positions match TRBD1. Germline CDR1 MDHEN, CDR2 SYDVKM. The CDR3 runs to 13 residues. J was trimmed by 5 bases and V by 6 bases; bases with no gene match: 3. The DNA for the CDR3 is TGTGCCAGCAGCCTGGACAGGGACAATGAGCAGTTCTTC. Its translation is CASSLDRDNEQFF.

The rearrangement uses TRBV28 and TRBJ2-7; TRBD2 agrees at 9 bases. The CDR3 extends over 17 amino acids. Trimming cost V 1 base and J 0 bases; bases outside gene matches: 7. In germline, CDR1 is MDHEN, CDR2 SYDVKM. The chain's CDR3 is CASSLSRGSGSSYEQYF. The CDR3 DNA sequence: TGTGCCAGCAGTTTATCTCGGGGTAGCGGGAGCTCCTACGAGCAGTACTTC.

The rearrangement links TRBV9 to TRBJ2-1, with D possibly matching TRBD1 (5 bases). Trimming took off 0 bases at V and 5 bases at J, with 12 bases between the two ends. The germline CDR1 and CDR2 sequences are SGDLS and YYNGEE. The CDR3 has 15 amino acids. CDR3 protein: CASSVATTANNEQFF. In DNA form, the CDR3 reads TGTGCCAGCAGCGTAGCTACGACAGCGAACAATGAGCAGTTCTTC.